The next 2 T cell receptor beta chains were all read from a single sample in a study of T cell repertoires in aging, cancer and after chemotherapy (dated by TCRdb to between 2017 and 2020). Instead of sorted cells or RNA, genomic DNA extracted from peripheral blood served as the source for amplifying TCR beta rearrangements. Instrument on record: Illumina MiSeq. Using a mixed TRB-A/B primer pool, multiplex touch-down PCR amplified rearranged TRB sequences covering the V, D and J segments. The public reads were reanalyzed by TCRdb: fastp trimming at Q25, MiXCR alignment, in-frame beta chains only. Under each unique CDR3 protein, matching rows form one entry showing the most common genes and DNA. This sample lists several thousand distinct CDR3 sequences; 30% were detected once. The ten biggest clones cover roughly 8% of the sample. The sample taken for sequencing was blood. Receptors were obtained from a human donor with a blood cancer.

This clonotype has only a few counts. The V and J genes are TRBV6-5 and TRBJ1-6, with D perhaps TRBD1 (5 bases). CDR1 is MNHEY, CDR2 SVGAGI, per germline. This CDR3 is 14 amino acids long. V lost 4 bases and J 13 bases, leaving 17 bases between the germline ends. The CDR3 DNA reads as TGTGCCAGCAGTTGGGGGACCCCGGAGGGCCCCCTCCACTTT. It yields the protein CASSWGTPEGPLHF.

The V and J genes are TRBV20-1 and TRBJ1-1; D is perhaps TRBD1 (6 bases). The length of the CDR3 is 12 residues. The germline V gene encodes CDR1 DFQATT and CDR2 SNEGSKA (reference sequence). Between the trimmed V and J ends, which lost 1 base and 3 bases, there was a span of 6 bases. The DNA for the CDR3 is TGCAGTGCTAGAGCAGGGGACACTGAAGCTTTCTTT. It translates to CSARAGDTEAFF.